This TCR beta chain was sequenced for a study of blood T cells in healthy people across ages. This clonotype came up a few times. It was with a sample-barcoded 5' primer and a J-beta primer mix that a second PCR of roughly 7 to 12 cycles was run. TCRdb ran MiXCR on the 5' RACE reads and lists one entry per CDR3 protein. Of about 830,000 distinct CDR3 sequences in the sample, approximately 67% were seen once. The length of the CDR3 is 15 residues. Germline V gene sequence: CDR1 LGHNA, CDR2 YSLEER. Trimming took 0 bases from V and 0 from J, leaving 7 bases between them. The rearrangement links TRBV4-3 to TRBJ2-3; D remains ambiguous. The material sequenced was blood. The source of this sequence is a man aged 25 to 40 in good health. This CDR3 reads CASSQDPRSTDTQYF. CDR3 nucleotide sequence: TGCGCCAGCAGCCAAGATCCGCGGAGCACAGATACGCAGTATTTT.